The clone carrying this TCR beta chain was recorded many times. This sample stems from a study of T cells in Graves' hyperthyroidism and ophthalmopathy. RNA transcripts provided the source from which TCR beta CDR3 regions were amplified. Carried out on the TCR CDR3, a first-round RT-PCR used the HTBI primer set. TCRdb recomputed calls from the multiplex PCR reads with MiXCR, one row per CDR3 protein. Here the sample spans 500,000 or so distinct CDR3 sequences, 17% being singletons. The sequenced sample was blood. This clonotype was sampled from a woman younger than 35 with Graves' ophthalmopathy.

CDR3 in amino acids: CASSPPVAGGPYEQYF. The DNA for the CDR3 is TGTGCCAGCTCACCACCGGTAGCGGGAGGGCCATACGAGCAGTACTTC. The rearrangement links TRBV18 to TRBJ2-7; 11 nucleotides align to TRBD2. Trimming at V came to 0 bases and at J to 4 bases, leaving 5 bases not matched to a gene. From germline, CDR1 is KGHSH and CDR2 LQKENI. The CDR3 totals 16 residues. Looking up the rest from reference TRBV18 and TRBJ2-7 gives the full variable domain: NAGVMQNPRHLVRRRGQEARLRCSPMKGHSHVYWYRQLPEEGLKFMVYLQKENIIDESGMPKERFSAEFPKEGPSILRIQQVVRGDSAAYFCASSPPVAGGPYEQYFGPGTRLTVT.